What follows describes a single T cell receptor beta chain. This record belongs to a study of cytomegalovirus exposure and HLA in healthy donors. The CDR3 sequence is 14 residues long. Germline values: CDR1 KGHSH, CDR2 LQKENI. PCR involved 60 Vbeta and 13 Jbeta primers. Sequenced by immunoSEQ multiplex PCR; TCRdb stores in-frame clones only, minus some. This table has some 200,000 clones, more than 65% appearing once. Sequences were obtained from PBMCs. The TCR originated in a man aged 18-30 years in good health and CMV-seronegative. The genes are TRBV18 and TRBJ2-5; D gene ambiguous. The DNA end favors TRBJ2-7, so the J call may be wrong. Written as DNA, the CDR3 is TGTGCCAGCTCACCAAGTTCCGACTCCTACGAGCAGTACTTC. This translates into CASSPSSDSYEQYF.